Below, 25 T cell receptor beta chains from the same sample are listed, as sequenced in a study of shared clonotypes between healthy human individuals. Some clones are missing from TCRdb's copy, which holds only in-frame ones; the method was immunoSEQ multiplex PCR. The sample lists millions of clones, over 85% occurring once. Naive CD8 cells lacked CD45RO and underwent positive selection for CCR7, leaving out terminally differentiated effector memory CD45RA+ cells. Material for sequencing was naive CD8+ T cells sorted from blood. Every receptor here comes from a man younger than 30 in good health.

The CDR3 spells CASSLIQGGDDGYTF. In nucleotides, the CDR3 is TGTGCCAGCAGTTTGATCCAGGGTGGAGACGATGGCTACACCTTC. The rearrangement joins TRBV27 to TRBJ1-2; D possibly corresponds to TRBD1 (5 bases). This CDR3 contains 15 residues. CDR1 and CDR2 (germline): MNHEY, SMNVEV (reference sequence). Trimming shortened V by 3 bases and J by 6 bases, and 17 bases separated the two germline ends.

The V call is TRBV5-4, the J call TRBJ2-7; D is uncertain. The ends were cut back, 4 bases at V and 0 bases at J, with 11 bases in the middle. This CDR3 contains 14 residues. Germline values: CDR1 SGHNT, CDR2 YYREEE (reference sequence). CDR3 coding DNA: TGTGCCAGCAGCCCCTACCCCCTCTCCTACGAGCAGTACTTC. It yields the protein CASSPYPLSYEQYF.

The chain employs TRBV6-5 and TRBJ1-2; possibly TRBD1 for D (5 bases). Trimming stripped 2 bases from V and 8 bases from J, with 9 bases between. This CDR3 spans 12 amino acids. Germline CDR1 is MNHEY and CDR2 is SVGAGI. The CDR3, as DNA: TGTGCCAGCAGTTACACCGGGGGAGGCTACACCTTC. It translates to CASSYTGGGYTF.

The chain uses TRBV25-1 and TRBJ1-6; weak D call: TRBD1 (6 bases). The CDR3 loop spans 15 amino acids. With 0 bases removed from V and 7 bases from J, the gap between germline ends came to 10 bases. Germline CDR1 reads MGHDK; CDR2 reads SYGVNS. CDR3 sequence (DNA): TGTGCCAGCAGTGAATATTCAGGGGTCAATTCACCCCTCCACTTT. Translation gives CASSEYSGVNSPLHF.

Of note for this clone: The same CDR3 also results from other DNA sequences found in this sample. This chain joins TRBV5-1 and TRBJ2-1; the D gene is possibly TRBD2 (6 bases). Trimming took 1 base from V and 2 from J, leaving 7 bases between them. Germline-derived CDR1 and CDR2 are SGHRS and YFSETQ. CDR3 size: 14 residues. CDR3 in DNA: TGCGCCAGCAGCTTGACGGGGGCCTACAATGAGCAGTTCTTC. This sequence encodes CASSLTGAYNEQFF.

The CDR3 DNA reads as TGTGCCAGCAGTTACGACAGGGCCTATGGCTACACCTTC. This gives the protein CASSYDRAYGYTF. The chain recombines TRBV6-6 with TRBJ1-2; 7 bases line up with TRBD1. Germline CDR1 reads MNHNY; CDR2 reads SVGAGI (reference sequence). CDR3 length equals 13 residues. V was clipped by 2 bases and J by 4 bases; unmatched bases: 1.

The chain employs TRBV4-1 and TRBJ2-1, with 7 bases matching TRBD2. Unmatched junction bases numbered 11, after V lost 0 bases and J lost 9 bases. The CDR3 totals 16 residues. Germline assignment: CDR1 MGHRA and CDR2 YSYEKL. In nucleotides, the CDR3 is TGCGCCAGCAGCCAAGATATGTGGGAGGGCCCAATTGAGCAGTTCTTC. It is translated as CASSQDMWEGPIEQFF.

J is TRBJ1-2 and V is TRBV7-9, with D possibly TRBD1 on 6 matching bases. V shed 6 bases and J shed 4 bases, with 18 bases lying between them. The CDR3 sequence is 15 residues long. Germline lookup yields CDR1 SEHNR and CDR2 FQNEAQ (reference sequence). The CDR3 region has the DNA TGTGCCAGCAGTCTTTACCGCGAGGGGGGCTATGGCTACACCTTC. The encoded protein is CASSLYREGGYGYTF.

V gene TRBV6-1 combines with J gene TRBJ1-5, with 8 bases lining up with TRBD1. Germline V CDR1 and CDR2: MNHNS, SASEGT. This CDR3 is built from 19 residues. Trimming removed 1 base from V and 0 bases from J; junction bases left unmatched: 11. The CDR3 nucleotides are TGTGCCAGCAGTGAAGAATACTGGCAGGGGGCTTATAGCAATCAGCCCCAGCATTTT. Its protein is CASSEEYWQGAYSNQPQHF.

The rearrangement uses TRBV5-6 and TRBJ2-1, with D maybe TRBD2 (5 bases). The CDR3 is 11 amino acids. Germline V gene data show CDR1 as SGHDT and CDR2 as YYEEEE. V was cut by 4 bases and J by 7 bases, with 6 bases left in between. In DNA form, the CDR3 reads TGTGCCAGCAGCGCGGGTAATGAGCAGTTCTTC. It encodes CASSAGNEQFF.

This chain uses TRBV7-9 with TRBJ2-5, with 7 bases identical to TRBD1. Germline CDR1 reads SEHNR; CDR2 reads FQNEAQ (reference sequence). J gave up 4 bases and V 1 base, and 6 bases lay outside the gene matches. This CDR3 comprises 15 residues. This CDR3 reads CASSLVGRGSETQYF. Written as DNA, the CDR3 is TGTGCCAGCAGCTTAGTAGGCAGGGGGTCAGAGACCCAGTACTTC.

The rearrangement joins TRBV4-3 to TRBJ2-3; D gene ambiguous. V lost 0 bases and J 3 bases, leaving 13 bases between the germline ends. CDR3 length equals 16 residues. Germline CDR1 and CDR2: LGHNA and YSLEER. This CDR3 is CASSQDPSLGTDTQYF. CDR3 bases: TGCGCCAGCAGCCAAGATCCTTCGTTGGGGACAGATACGCAGTATTTT.

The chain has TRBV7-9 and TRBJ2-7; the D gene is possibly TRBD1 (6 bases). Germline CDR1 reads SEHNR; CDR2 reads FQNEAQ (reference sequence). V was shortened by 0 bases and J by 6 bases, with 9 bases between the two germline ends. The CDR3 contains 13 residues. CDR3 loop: CASSLAYRAEQYF. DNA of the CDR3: TGTGCCAGCAGCTTAGCGTACAGGGCCGAGCAGTACTTC.

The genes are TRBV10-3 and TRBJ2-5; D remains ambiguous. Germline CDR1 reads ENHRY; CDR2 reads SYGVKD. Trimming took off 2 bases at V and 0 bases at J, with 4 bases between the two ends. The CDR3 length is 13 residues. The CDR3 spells CAISEGHQETQYF. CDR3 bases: TGTGCCATCAGTGAGGGACACCAAGAGACCCAGTACTTC.

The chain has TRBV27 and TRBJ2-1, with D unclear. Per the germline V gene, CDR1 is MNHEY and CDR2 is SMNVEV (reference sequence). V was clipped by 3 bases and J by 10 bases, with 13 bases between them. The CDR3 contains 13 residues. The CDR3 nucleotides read TGTGCCAGCAGTTTCGGGCCGGCCGTCGAGCAGTTCTTC. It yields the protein CASSFGPAVEQFF.

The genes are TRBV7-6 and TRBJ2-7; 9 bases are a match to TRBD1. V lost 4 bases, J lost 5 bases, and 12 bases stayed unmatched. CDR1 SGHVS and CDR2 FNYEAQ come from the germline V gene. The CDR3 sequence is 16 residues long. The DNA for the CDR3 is TGTGCCAGCAGCTCAGTGAGGGTGACAGGGGGGGACGAGCAGTACTTC. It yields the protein CASSSVRVTGGDEQYF.

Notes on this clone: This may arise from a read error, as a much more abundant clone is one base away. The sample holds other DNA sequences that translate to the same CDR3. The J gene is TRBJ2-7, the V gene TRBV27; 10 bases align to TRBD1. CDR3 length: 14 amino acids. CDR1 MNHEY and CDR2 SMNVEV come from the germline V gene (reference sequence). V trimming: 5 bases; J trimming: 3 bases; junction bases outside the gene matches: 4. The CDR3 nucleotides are TGTGCCAGCAGTCCCGGGACAGGGGACTACGAGCAGTACTTC. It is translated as CASSPGTGDYEQYF.

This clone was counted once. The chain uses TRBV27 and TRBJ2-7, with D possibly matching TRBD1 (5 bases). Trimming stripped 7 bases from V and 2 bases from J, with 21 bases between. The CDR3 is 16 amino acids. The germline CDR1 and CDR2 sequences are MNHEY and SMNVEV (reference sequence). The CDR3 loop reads CASTPSTGHQAYEQYF. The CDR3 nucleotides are TGTGCCAGCACCCCCTCTACCGGACATCAGGCCTACGAGCAGTACTTC.

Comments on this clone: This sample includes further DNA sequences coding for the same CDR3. The CDR3 here is CASSYSKDYEQYF. CDR3 nucleotides: TGTGCCAGCAGTTACTCTAAGGACTACGAGCAGTACTTC. This chain links TRBV6-6 with TRBJ2-7; D gene ambiguous. This CDR3 has 13 amino acids. Trimming removed 0 bases from V and 3 bases from J, with 6 bases in between. The germline V gene encodes CDR1 MNHNY and CDR2 SVGAGI (reference sequence).

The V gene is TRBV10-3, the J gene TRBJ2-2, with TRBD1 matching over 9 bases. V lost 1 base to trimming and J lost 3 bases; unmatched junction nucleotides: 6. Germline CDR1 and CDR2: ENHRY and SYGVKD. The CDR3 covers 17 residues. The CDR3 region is CAISEFKQGADTGELFF. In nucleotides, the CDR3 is TGTGCCATCAGTGAGTTCAAACAGGGGGCTGACACCGGGGAGCTGTTTTTT.

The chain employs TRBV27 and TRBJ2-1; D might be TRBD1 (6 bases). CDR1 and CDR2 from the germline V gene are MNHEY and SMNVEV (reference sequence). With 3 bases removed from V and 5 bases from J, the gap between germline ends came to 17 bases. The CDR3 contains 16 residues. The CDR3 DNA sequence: TGTGCCAGCAGTTTGGTGGGCCCAGGGGCGAACAATGAGCAGTTCTTC. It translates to CASSLVGPGANNEQFF.

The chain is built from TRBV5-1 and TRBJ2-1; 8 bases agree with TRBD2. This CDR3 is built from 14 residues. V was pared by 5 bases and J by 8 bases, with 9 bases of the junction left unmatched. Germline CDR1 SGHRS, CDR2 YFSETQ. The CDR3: CASRAGVLLDEQFF. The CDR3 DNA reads TGCGCCAGCAGAGCGGGGGTTCTTTTAGATGAGCAGTTCTTC.

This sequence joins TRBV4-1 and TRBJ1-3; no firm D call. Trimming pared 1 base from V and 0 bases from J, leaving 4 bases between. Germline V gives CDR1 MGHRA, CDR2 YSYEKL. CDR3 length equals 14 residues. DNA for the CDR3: TGCGCCAGCAGCCAAGTAGCCTCTGGAAACACCATATATTTT. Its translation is CASSQVASGNTIYF.

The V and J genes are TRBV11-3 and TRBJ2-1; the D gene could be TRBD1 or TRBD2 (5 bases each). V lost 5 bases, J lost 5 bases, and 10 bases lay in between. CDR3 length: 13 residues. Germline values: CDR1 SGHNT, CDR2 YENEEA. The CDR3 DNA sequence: TGTGCCAGCAGCCCGGGGCCTAACAATGAGCAGTTCTTC. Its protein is CASSPGPNNEQFF. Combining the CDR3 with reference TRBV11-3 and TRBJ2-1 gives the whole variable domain EAGVVQSPRYKIIEKKQPVAFWCNPISGHNTLYWYLQNLGQGPELLIRYENEEAVDDSQLPKDRFSAERLKGVDSTLKIQPAELGDSAVYLCASSPGPNNEQFFGPGTRLTVL.

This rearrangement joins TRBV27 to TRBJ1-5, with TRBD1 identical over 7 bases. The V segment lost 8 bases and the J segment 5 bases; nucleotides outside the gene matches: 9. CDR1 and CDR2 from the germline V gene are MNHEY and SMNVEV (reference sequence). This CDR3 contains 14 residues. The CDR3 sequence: CASRSQGLDQPQHF. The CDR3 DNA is TGTGCCAGCCGTTCACAGGGGCTGGATCAGCCCCAGCATTTT.